This T cell receptor (beta chain) stems from a study of cytomegalovirus exposure and HLA in healthy donors. The study, taken as a whole, reports: The study assumed roughly uniform donor sequencing depth for presence/absence analyses.

With 60 Vbeta and 13 Jbeta primers, the PCR was carried out. The table came from immunoSEQ multiplex PCR; TCRdb's copy has only in-frame clones and leaves some out. The ten top clones account for 3% to 4%, within a sample of 96,000 or so clones. To note about this clone: Antigen specificity is unknown. The same CDR3 arises from other DNA sequences in this sample as well.

Sequenced material: PBMCs. The TCR originated in a woman aged 25 to 39 in good health and CMV-seronegative.

The CDR3 nucleotides read TGTGCCAGCAGTGACTCGACAGGGGGTTACAATGAGCAGTTCTTC. The encoded protein is CASSDSTGGYNEQFF. This sequence joins TRBV6-4 and TRBJ2-1; 9 bases match TRBD1. Germline CDR1 MRHNA, CDR2 SNTAGT. Trimming at V came to 0 bases and at J to 4 bases, leaving 1 base not matched to a gene. The CDR3 has 15 residues.